This T cell receptor beta chain was found in a study of beta chain features in type 1 diabetes. Regarding the study as a whole: Among all four CD4+ subsets, Type 1 diabetes patients had TCRB CDR3s that were moderately but significantly shorter.

This clone was seen a handful of times. Antigen specificity is unknown. V gave up 2 bases and J gave up 6 bases; unmatched junction bases: 2. CDR1 and CDR2 from the germline V gene are MNHNY and SVGAGI (reference sequence). The CDR3 is 14 amino acids. Of the isolated RNA, all was reverse transcribed, and so the sequenced material was expressed TCRB transcripts. TCRdb keeps only in-frame clones here, not all; method: immunoSEQ multiplex PCR. The data contain around 46,000 clones, roughly 45% of them singletons. The rearrangement links TRBV6-6 to TRBJ1-2; 11 bases map to TRBD1. This receptor was taken from a man aged 25-45 years with type 1 diabetes. The sequencing input was stem cell memory CD4+ T cells from blood. In DNA, the CDR3 is TGTGCCAGCAGTTACCTGGGACAGGGGGATGGCTACACCTTC. Amino acid sequence: CASSYLGQGDGYTF.